Included here is one T cell receptor beta chain sequence, with context. The entry originates in a study of T cell clones after liver transplantation. Produced via immunoSEQ multiplex PCR; TCRdb's table is partial and in-frame only. Among fewer than 25,000 clones listed, 80% to 90% were seen once. Trimming shortened V by 1 base and J by 8 bases, and 8 bases separated the two germline ends. The CDR3 totals 12 residues. CDR1 is SQVTM, CDR2 ANQGSEA, per germline. The chain employs TRBV29-1 and TRBJ1-4; D is undetermined. This TCR came from a human donor who received a liver transplant. Material: CD8+ T cells from blood, obtained before liver transplant. The CDR3 bases are TGCAGCGTTGAAGGGGCGCGGGAAAAACTGTTTTTT. This encodes CSVEGAREKLFF. The whole variable domain, filled in from reference TRBV29-1 and TRBJ1-4, reads SAVISQKPSRDICQRGTSLTIQCQVDSQVTMMFWYRQQPGQSLTLIATANQGSEATYESGFVIDKFPISRPNLTFSTLTVSNMSPEDSSIYLCSVEGAREKLFFGSGTQLSVL.